One TCR beta chain is described in this entry. This clonotype was seen more than once but under ten times. The antigen it recognizes is unknown. Base qualities are not at hand, and no much larger clone is one base apart. The data were obtained in a study of CD8 T cells in ankylosing spondylitis (TCRdb year 2017). Describing the broader study: To find TCR variants linked to disease, the study profiled T cell receptor beta repertoires in ankylosing spondylitis patients and healthy donors. The full study cohort comprised roughly 24 ankylosing spondylitis patients and 85 to 120 healthy donors. Peripheral blood was sampled, and synovial fluid was also collected from ankylosing spondylitis patients. Overall study outcomes, separate from this receptor: A CD8+ phenotype was shown by the disease-linked clones, which were found at relatively low frequencies in peripheral blood. The disease-linked clones were reported to be significantly enriched in matched synovial fluid samples from ankylosing spondylitis patients. Blood from ankylosing spondylitis patients appeared to be characterized by a TCR beta motif made up of 8 or 9 highly homologous amino acid variants. Some motif variants had previously been reported in the synovial fluid and blood of reactive arthritis patients, which suggests shared mechanisms of disease initiation.

Including cysteine and phenylalanine, the CDR3 has 14 amino acids. Kept here is only the CDR3 DNA, which spans 42 bases and is read in frame from base 1. The germline V gene (reference sequence) sets CDR1 to DFQATT and CDR2 to SNEGSKA. Clipping removes 7 bases from V and 10 bases from J, with 16 as the unmatched junction base count. Sequenced using an Illumina HiSeq 2500. Quantitative 5'-RACE with molecular barcodes was the method used to prepare the TCR beta libraries. The published analysis was carried out like this. To identify disease-linked TCR variants, a new computational method was used, one built on a probabilistic model of VDJ rearrangement. Through fastp at Q25 and MiXCR, TCRdb rebuilt clones from the public reads, retaining in-frame beta chains. Each record represents a unique CDR3 protein, reported with the most common genes and DNA among its rows. The V and J calls and clone size come from TCRdb's table, not from the authors' own analysis. Recorded for this sample are about 500,000 distinct CDR3 sequences; about 13% of them occurred a single time. The ten biggest clones cover around 7% of the sample.

The chain joins TRBV20-1 to TRBJ2-1; TRBD2 fits 7 bases in the junction. The sequence was collected from a male donor with ankylosing spondylitis. The sequenced sample was blood, either unsorted or a sorted T cell fraction (not recorded which). The CDR3 protein sequence reads: CSGGGRDLIEEQFF. The bases are TGCAGTGGGGGCGGGAGAGACCTTATCGAAGAGCAGTTCTTC.